Below, 28 T cell receptor beta chains from the same sample are listed, as sequenced in a study of blood T cells in healthy people across ages. For the second PCR, which ran for about 7 to 11 cycles, a sample-barcoded 5' primer and a J-beta primer mix were used. TCRdb re-called the 5' RACE reads with MiXCR, one entry per CDR3 protein. The table includes around 1,700,000 distinct CDR3 sequences, roughly 30% detected once. The sequenced material came from blood. These receptors all come from a woman aged 30 to 39 in good health.

V usage is TRBV12-3 or TRBV12-4 and J usage is TRBJ1-3; D uncertain. The CDR3 runs 12 residues. V was cut by 3 bases and J by 6 bases, with 6 bases left in between. CDR3 sequence (DNA): TGTGCCAGCAGTTTGATTCTAAACACCATATATTTT. It yields the protein CASSLILNTIYF.

This clonotype showed up just a few times. This chain joins TRBV10-3 and TRBJ2-5; a weak D match, TRBD2 (5 bases). V was cut by 4 bases and J by 3 bases, with 9 bases left in between. The CDR3 covers 13 residues. Germline values: CDR1 ENHRY, CDR2 SYGVKD. The CDR3 DNA reads as TGTGCCATCAGTGGCAGGACTGAAGAGACCCAGTACTTC. As protein: CAISGRTEETQYF.

V is TRBV4-2 and J is TRBJ2-3, with D perhaps matching TRBD1 or TRBD2 (6 bases each). Germline-derived CDR1 and CDR2 are LGHNA and YNFKEQ. CDR3 size: 14 residues. V lost 4 bases, J lost 5 bases, and 13 bases lay in between. CDR3 sequence reads: CASSPEGGIDTQYF. The CDR3 nucleotides read TGTGCCAGCAGCCCTGAGGGGGGAATAGATACGCAGTATTTT.

The chain is built from TRBV30 and TRBJ1-1; 10 bases are a match to TRBD1. Per germline, CDR1 GTSNPN and CDR2 SVGIG (reference sequence). This CDR3 is built from 17 residues. J gave up 5 bases and V 1 base, and 13 bases lay outside the gene matches. The CDR3 sequence: CAWSALGRDRGMTEAFF. CDR3 DNA: TGTGCCTGGAGTGCCCTGGGACGGGACAGGGGAATGACTGAAGCTTTCTTT.

This clonotype was seen only a few times. The V gene is TRBV6-4, the J gene TRBJ2-1; TRBD2 might be the D (6 bases). Trimming cost V 6 bases and J 9 bases, with 24 bases left between them. This CDR3 contains 16 residues. Per germline, CDR1 MRHNA and CDR2 SNTAGT. For the CDR3, the DNA is TGTGCCAGCAGCCCTCTTATTGGCCCAGCGGGCGGTGAGCAGTTCTTC. It yields the protein CASSPLIGPAGGEQFF.

The chain is built from TRBV11-2 and TRBJ2-2; a possible D gene is TRBD1 (5 bases). The CDR3 is 15 residues long. Between the trimmed V and J ends, which lost 5 bases and 2 bases, there was a span of 12 bases. Germline values: CDR1 SGHAT, CDR2 FQNNGV. The CDR3, as DNA: TGTGCCAGCAGCCCAATAAGGGGAAACACCGGGGAGCTGTTTTTT. Translated, it gives CASSPIRGNTGELFF.

The J gene is TRBJ2-1, the V gene TRBV10-3; TRBD2 matches 11 bases. CDR1 and CDR2 (germline): ENHRY, SYGVKD. CDR3 size: 15 residues. The V gene end was trimmed by 2 bases and the J gene end by 10 bases; junction bases not matched to a gene: 7. Here the CDR3 DNA reads TGTGCCATCAGTGAGCTTAGCGGGAGGGCAGGGGAGCAGTTCTTC. Translation: CAISELSGRAGEQFF.

In its sample, this clonotype was seen many times. The CDR3 is CASSKGQLYGYTF. Here the CDR3 DNA reads TGTGCCAGCAGCAAAGGACAGCTCTATGGCTACACCTTC. V is TRBV13 and J is TRBJ1-2; a possible D gene is TRBD1 (6 bases). Germline loops: CDR1 PRHDT, CDR2 FYEKMQ (reference sequence). CDR3 length equals 13 residues. Deletions cut 5 bases from V and 4 bases from J, with 11 bases between.

This clonotype occurred many times. The rearrangement links TRBV3-1 to TRBJ1-5; D gene ambiguous. Germline lookup yields CDR1 LGHDT and CDR2 YNNKEL (reference sequence). V dropped 4 bases and J dropped 3 bases, with 7 bases sitting between them. This CDR3 region has 13 residues. This CDR3 is CASSPDINQPQHF. In DNA form, the CDR3 reads TGTGCCAGCAGCCCAGACATCAATCAGCCCCAGCATTTT.

This chain joins TRBV10-3 and TRBJ1-5; D ambiguous. The CDR3 spans 14 residues. Germline V gene lookup returns CDR1 ENHRY and CDR2 SYGVKD. The ends were cut back, 2 bases at V and 3 bases at J, with 8 bases in the middle. CDR3 loop: CAISEGRTNQPQHF. The CDR3 coding sequence is TGTGCCATCAGTGAGGGTCGGACCAATCAGCCCCAGCATTTT.

The sample holds many counts of this clonotype. The chain uses TRBV29-1 and TRBJ2-7, with a weak D call TRBD2 (5 bases). CDR1 and CDR2 from the germline V gene are SQVTM and ANQGSEA. The CDR3 covers 15 residues. The ends were cut back, 0 bases at V and 4 bases at J, with 16 bases in the middle. In nucleotides, the CDR3 is TGCAGCGTTGAAGATTTTTATGAGGGTCGGTACGAGCAGTACTTC. Translation gives CSVEDFYEGRYEQYF.

The V gene is TRBV12-3 or TRBV12-4, the J gene TRBJ2-5; 7 positions agree with TRBD1. With V trimmed by 6 bases and J by 5 bases, 9 bases remained unmatched. The CDR3 sequence is 14 residues long. CDR3 residues: CASRPKTGVETQYF. The CDR3 coding sequence is TGTGCCAGCAGACCTAAAACAGGGGTGGAGACCCAGTACTTC.

This sequence joins TRBV20-1 and TRBJ1-1; D perhaps matches TRBD1 (6 bases). CDR3 size: 12 residues. In germline, CDR1 is DFQATT, CDR2 SNEGSKA (reference sequence). Trimming took off 6 bases at V and 5 bases at J, with 13 bases between the two ends. The CDR3 region has the DNA TGCAGTGCGCCGAGGGACACGACTGAAGCTTTCTTT. It is translated as CSAPRDTTEAFF.

This chain uses TRBV5-5 with TRBJ2-3; TRBD2 agrees at 9 bases. Trimming removed 0 bases from V and 2 bases from J; junction bases left unmatched: 1. CDR1 and CDR2 (germline): SGHKS, YYEKEE (reference sequence). CDR3 length: 15 amino acids. For the CDR3, the DNA is TGTGCCAGCAGCTTGGGGACTAGCGCCACAGATACGCAGTATTTT. Residues: CASSLGTSATDTQYF.

This chain uses TRBV25-1 with TRBJ1-5; weak D call: TRBD1 (5 bases). V lost 6 bases and J 6 bases, leaving 12 bases between the germline ends. The CDR3 covers 13 residues. Germline CDR1 MGHDK, CDR2 SYGVNS. CDR3 nucleotide sequence: TGTGCCAGCAGGGGGCCGGCGGGTCAGCCCCAGCATTTT. As protein: CASRGPAGQPQHF.

This clonotype was detected a few times. The V gene is TRBV7-2, the J gene TRBJ2-2; D not certain. The V end was cut by 1 base, the J end by 6 bases, with 9 bases between. This CDR3 spans 14 amino acids. Germline CDR1 reads SGHTA; CDR2 reads FQGNSA. The CDR3 reads CASSLVWSSGELFF. The CDR3, as DNA: TGTGCCAGCAGCTTAGTTTGGAGCTCCGGGGAGCTGTTTTTT.

This clonotype was seen more than once but under ten times. The gene calls are TRBV6-5 and TRBJ2-2; 8 positions match TRBD1. Trimming took 4 bases from V and 6 from J; bases not matched to a gene: 7. The germline CDR1 and CDR2 sequences are MNHEY and SVGAGI. The CDR3 length is 15 residues. The DNA for the CDR3 is TGTGCCAGCAGTTTGGGGACAGGTCTGTCCGGGGAGCTGTTTTTT. It yields the protein CASSLGTGLSGELFF.

This clonotype came up many times. DNA for the CDR3: TGTGCCACCAGTGAGGGACAGGGAGTCAATGAGCAGTTCTTC. It specifies CATSEGQGVNEQFF. The chain has TRBV24-1 and TRBJ2-1, with TRBD1 matching 9 bases. The CDR3 consists of 14 residues. The J segment lost 6 bases and the V segment lost 4 bases, leaving 3 bases of the junction unmatched. Germline-derived CDR1 and CDR2 are KGHDR and SFDVKD.

This clonotype has more than one count but fewer than ten. The chain couples TRBV20-1 to TRBJ2-5; 9 bases are shared with TRBD1. Germline CDR1 DFQATT, CDR2 SNEGSKA (reference sequence). CDR3 size: 14 residues. The V segment lost 4 bases and the J segment 4 bases; nucleotides outside the gene matches: 7. The CDR3 bases are TGCAGTGCTACTCCGGGACAGGGAGGAGAGACCCAGTACTTC. It translates to CSATPGQGGETQYF.

With respect to this clonotype: A junction end diverges from the germline sequence, so it may reflect a read error. The chain employs TRBV28 and TRBJ1-2; maybe TRBD1 (6 bases). CDR1 is MDHEN, CDR2 SYDVKM, per germline. This CDR3 contains 12 residues. The DNA for the CDR3 is TGTGCCTGCAGGGGCATTAACTATGGCTACACCTTC. Its protein is CACRGINYGYTF.

This clonotype was detected many times. The chain joins TRBV20-1 to TRBJ2-7, with 12 bases identical to TRBD2. Germline trimming cut 4 bases from V and 3 bases from J; bases unmatched to any gene: 1. Germline values: CDR1 DFQATT, CDR2 SNEGSKA (reference sequence). The CDR3 runs 13 residues. CDR3 DNA: TGCAGTGCTACACTAGCGGGGGGCTACGAGCAGTACTTC. This codes for CSATLAGGYEQYF.

The J gene is TRBJ2-1, the V gene TRBV10-3; D possibly matches TRBD1 or TRBD2 (5 bases each). TRBJ2-7 explains the end of the DNA better; the J call may be wrong. This CDR3 spans 15 amino acids. Germline V lookup: CDR1 ENHRY, CDR2 SYGVKD. CDR3 region: CAISLRDPQVGEQYF. The DNA for the CDR3 is TGTGCCATCAGTCTCCGGGACCCCCAGGTCGGGGAGCAGTACTTC.

This clonotype was found many times. This chain joins TRBV5-6 and TRBJ2-1; the match to TRBD1 covers 8 bases. This CDR3 contains 18 residues. V trimming: 4 bases; J trimming: 4 bases; junction bases outside the gene matches: 16. CDR1 SGHDT and CDR2 YYEEEE come from the germline V gene. CDR3 protein: CASSIGQGPPPRYNEQFF. CDR3 bases: TGTGCCAGCAGCATAGGACAGGGCCCCCCCCCTAGATACAATGAGCAGTTCTTC. The full variable domain, with the rest looked up from reference TRBV5-6 and TRBJ2-1, is DAGVTQSPTHLIKTRGQQVTLRCSPKSGHDTVSWYQQALGQGPQFIFQYYEEEERQRGNFPDRFSGHQFPNYSSELNVNALLLGDSALYLCASSIGQGPPPRYNEQFFGPGTRLTVL.

The chain carries TRBV5-6 and TRBJ2-7, with D possibly called TRBD1 or TRBD2 (5 bases each). CDR1 SGHDT and CDR2 YYEEEE come from the germline V gene. The CDR3 has 13 residues. V was shortened by 3 bases and J by 3 bases, with 10 bases between the two germline ends. The CDR3 spells CASSYGTIYEQYF. CDR3 coding DNA: TGTGCCAGCAGCTACGGGACCATCTACGAGCAGTACTTC.

This clonotype has just a few counts. The chain carries TRBV6-2 or TRBV6-3 and TRBJ2-5; 8 bases fit TRBD1. The CDR3 has 12 residues. Germline CDR1 MNHEY, CDR2 SVGEGT. The junction had 1 base not matched to a gene; V was cut back by 7 bases and J by 3 bases. In nucleotides, the CDR3 is TGTGCCAGCAAACAGGGGGAAGAGACCCAGTACTTC. Its translation is CASKQGEETQYF.

As concerns this clonotype: With a much larger clone just one base away, this may be a read error. The chain recombines TRBV6-5 with TRBJ2-1; 10 bases fit TRBD1. With V trimmed by 6 bases and J by 10 bases, 9 bases remained unmatched. Germline V gives CDR1 MNHEY, CDR2 SVGAGI. This CDR3 spans 14 amino acids. For the CDR3, the DNA is TGTGCCAGCAGAGGGGCGACAGGGGGCGACGAGCAGTTCTTC. This translates into CASRGATGGDEQFF.

The chain has TRBV20-1 and TRBJ2-1; 15 bases agree with TRBD2. The CDR3 contains 16 residues. The germline CDR1 and CDR2 sequences are DFQATT and SNEGSKA (reference sequence). With V trimmed by 4 bases and J by 6 bases, 7 bases remained unmatched. The CDR3: CSAKGLAGGPLNEQFF. Here the CDR3 DNA reads TGCAGTGCTAAAGGACTAGCGGGAGGGCCTCTCAATGAGCAGTTCTTC.

CDR3 in DNA: TGTGCCAGCAGCCTAGTGCGTCCCTCCTACAATGAGCAGTTCTTC. This gives the protein CASSLVRPSYNEQFF. The genes are TRBV7-8 and TRBJ2-1; D remains ambiguous. This CDR3 comprises 15 residues. Between the trimmed V and J ends, which lost 5 bases and 0 bases, there was a span of 11 bases. From germline, CDR1 is SGHVS and CDR2 FQNEAQ. Full variable domain (missing parts from reference TRBV7-8 and TRBJ2-1): GAGVSQSPRYKVAKRGQDVALRCDPISGHVSLFWYQQALGQGPEFLTYFQNEAQLDKSGLPSDRFFAERPEGSVSTLKIQRTQQEDSAVYLCASSLVRPSYNEQFFGPGTRLTVL.